The 13 T cell receptor beta chains presented below share a single source sample, sequenced in a study of identical twins. TCRdb recomputed calls from the 5' RACE reads with MiXCR, one row per CDR3 protein. The sample includes about 570,000 distinct CDR3 sequences, roughly 9.5% of them seen just once. These records were also assigned to another study, of yellow fever vaccine responses in identical twins.

The sample taken for sequencing was PBMCs. These receptors all come from a woman between 18 and 29 years old in good health.

The chain is built from TRBV25-1 and TRBJ2-5; D not resolved. V was pared by 5 bases and J by 5 bases, with 12 bases between. CDR1 MGHDK and CDR2 SYGVNS come from the germline V gene. The CDR3 runs 13 residues. For the CDR3, the DNA is TGTGCCAGCAGTCGTACGGGCGCGGAGACCCAGTACTTC. Translating it yields CASSRTGAETQYF.

The chain joins TRBV19 to TRBJ2-1; 13 bases align to TRBD2. This CDR3 comprises 14 residues. The junction had 2 bases not matched to a gene; V was cut back by 3 bases and J by 9 bases. Germline V gene sequence: CDR1 LNHDA, CDR2 SQIVND (reference sequence). For the CDR3, the DNA is TGTGCCAGTAGTATGGGACTAGCGGGAACTGAGCAGTTCTTC. Amino acid sequence: CASSMGLAGTEQFF.

The chain combines TRBV29-1 with TRBJ2-3; 12 nucleotides match TRBD1. This CDR3 contains 14 residues. Germline values: CDR1 SQVTM, CDR2 ANQGSEA. The ends lost 3 bases at V and 4 bases at J; junction bases unmatched: 2. DNA of the CDR3: TGCAGCGTTGACGGGACAGGGGGCGCAGATACGCAGTATTTT. Translation: CSVDGTGGADTQYF.

This clonotype was seen at least ten times. Its ends do not fully match the called genes, so a read error is possible. The rearrangement uses TRBV7-9 and TRBJ2-1, with TRBD2 matching 12 bases. The germline V gene encodes CDR1 SEHNR and CDR2 FQNEAQ (reference sequence). The CDR3 length is 14 residues. The CDR3 DNA follows: TGTGCCAGCAGCCTAGCGGGAGGGAGCAATGAGCAGTTCTTC. It is translated as CASSLAGGSNEQFF.

The chain carries TRBV29-1 and TRBJ2-7; D gene ambiguous. Trimming shortened V by 0 bases and J by 0 bases, and 12 bases separated the two germline ends. This CDR3 is 15 amino acids long. Germline values: CDR1 SQVTM, CDR2 ANQGSEA. Here the CDR3 reads CSVEEPSNPSYEQYF. The DNA for the CDR3 is TGCAGCGTTGAAGAACCCAGTAACCCCTCCTACGAGCAGTACTTC.

This clonotype has more than one count but fewer than ten. The gene calls are TRBV5-1 and TRBJ2-1; D tentatively fits TRBD1 or TRBD2 (7 bases each). V lost 1 base and J 1 base, leaving 12 bases between the germline ends. From germline, CDR1 is SGHRS and CDR2 YFSETQ. The CDR3 spans 16 residues. In DNA, the CDR3 is TGCGCCAGCAGCTTGCCAGGGGGGGCATCCTACAATGAGCAGTTCTTC. Its translation: CASSLPGGASYNEQFF.

This clonotype was counted at least ten times. This rearrangement joins TRBV11-2 to TRBJ2-1; tentatively, D is TRBD2 (7 bases). V was cut by 7 bases and J by 6 bases, with 13 bases left in between. Germline CDR1 is SGHAT and CDR2 is FQNNGV. The CDR3 length is 13 residues. The CDR3 reads CASIEGGGNEQFF. CDR3 coding DNA: TGTGCCAGCATCGAGGGGGGGGGCAATGAGCAGTTCTTC.

The chain is built from TRBV6-2 or TRBV6-3 and TRBJ2-1; 7 bases line up with TRBD1. The CDR3 covers 14 residues. Germline assignment: CDR1 MNHEY and CDR2 SVGEGT. J lost 0 bases, V lost 6 bases, and 2 bases had no gene match. This CDR3 reads CASRGDSSYNEQFF. The CDR3, as DNA: TGTGCCAGCAGAGGGGACAGCTCCTACAATGAGCAGTTCTTC.

This clonotype has at least ten counts. The rearrangement joins TRBV7-9 to TRBJ1-1; no definite D call. Trimming removed 1 base from V and 5 bases from J, with 20 bases in between. CDR1 is SEHNR and CDR2 is FQNEAQ in the germline V gene (reference sequence). The CDR3 sequence is 17 residues long. The CDR3 bases are TGTGCCAGCAGCTTAGTTGGGGAACCCTTGTGGAGGACTGAAGCTTTCTTT. This gives the protein CASSLVGEPLWRTEAFF.

This clonotype was detected only a few times. The rearrangement links TRBV5-1 to TRBJ2-7; D perhaps matches TRBD1 (6 bases). V was clipped by 1 base and J by 6 bases, with 11 bases between them. The germline CDR1 and CDR2 sequences are SGHRS and YFSETQ. The CDR3 loop spans 13 amino acids. The CDR3 nucleotides are TGCGCCAGCAGCTTGAACAGGGCAGGCGAGCAGTACTTC. This codes for CASSLNRAGEQYF.

V usage is TRBV5-1 and J usage is TRBJ1-4, with 9 bases that match TRBD1. The CDR3 is 14 amino acids. V was clipped by 7 bases and J by 3 bases; unmatched bases: 4. CDR1 and CDR2 (germline): SGHRS, YFSETQ. This chain's CDR3 is CASRQGVSNEKLFF. Here the CDR3 DNA reads TGCGCCAGCCGACAGGGGGTATCTAATGAAAAACTGTTTTTT.

The chain couples TRBV28 to TRBJ2-7; D is perhaps TRBD2 (7 bases). V gave up 7 bases and J gave up 0 bases, with 10 bases separating them. Looked up from germline, CDR1 is MDHEN and CDR2 is SYDVKM. The CDR3 spans 13 residues. The CDR3 is CASIGGVSYEQYF. The CDR3 nucleotides read TGTGCCAGCATAGGGGGGGTCTCCTACGAGCAGTACTTC.

This clonotype came up many times. The rearrangement links TRBV6-5 to TRBJ2-2, with 8 bases that match TRBD2. V lost 4 bases, J lost 5 bases, and 9 bases stayed unmatched. The germline gives CDR1 MNHEY, CDR2 SVGAGI. This CDR3 has 16 residues. CDR3 in DNA: TGTGCCAGCAGTTCCCGGGAGGGGCGAGGGACCGGGGAGCTGTTTTTT. Translating gives CASSSREGRGTGELFF.